The present T cell receptor (beta chain) was sequenced within a study of a mutant IDH1 vaccine in newly diagnosed glioma. As for the study in general: Vaccine dosing followed radiotherapy by 4-6 weeks, or accompanied temozolomide cycles.

Time point defined: week 23, last vaccination. Every vaccine dose comprised 300 ug of mutant IDH1 20-mer peptide plus topical imiquimod. The donors had new WHO grade 3 or 4 astrocytomas; these were IDH1-mutant and ATRX-lost. Germline V gene sequence: CDR1 MDHEN, CDR2 SYDVKM. The CDR3 comprises 14 residues, both ends counted. The repertoire was sequenced with immunoSEQ multiplex PCR; TCRdb's copy has only in-frame clones and lacks some. Of tens of thousands of clones in the sample, more than 70% were seen once. Notes on this clone: The antigen is undetermined. No DNA is shown, since the ends of the CDR3 on it are uncertain; the CDR3 is the one TCRdb lists.

The sequence was collected from a woman between 50 and 59 years old with glioma. The gene calls are TRBV28 and TRBJ2-7. Sequencing used PBMCs, obtained from a glioma patient whose treatment included an IDH1 peptide vaccine. CDR3 in amino acids: CASSSSGGTYEQYF.